These 27 T cell receptor beta chains came from one sample sequenced in a study of T cells in women clearing cervical HPV infection. Repertoires were generated with immunoSEQ multiplex PCR, while TCRdb's copy carries only in-frame clones and drops some. This sample lists around 44,000 clones; its ten largest clones have 7.6%. Sequencing was carried out using blood buffy coat. These TCRs come from a woman between 18 and 69 years old with a cervical HPV16 infection that either progressed to CIN3+ or cleared (not recorded which).

Remarks on this clone: The missing CDR3 end, 3 residues past where the read stops, is filled in from the germline J gene. The rearrangement joins TRBV19 to TRBJ1-2; tentatively, D is TRBD1 (5 bases). This CDR3 is 11 amino acids long. The V end lost 5 bases, the J end lost 5 bases, and 6 bases lay between the germline ends. The germline V gene has CDR1 LNHDA and CDR2 SQIVND (reference sequence). The CDR3 spells CASSQGYGYTF. Incomplete CDR3 DNA: TGTGCCAGTAGTCAGGGTTATGGC. Using reference TRBV19 and TRBJ1-2 for the parts outside the CDR3, the full variable domain is DGGITQSPKYLFRKEGQNVTLSCEQNLNHDAMYWYRQDPGQGLRLIYYSQIVNDFQKGDIAEGYSVSREKKESFPLTVTSAQKNPTAFYLCASSQGYGYTFGSGTRLTVV.

With regard to this clone: The CDR3 end is not reached by the read, which stops 3 residues before it; the germline J gene fills it in. The rearrangement joins TRBV12-3 or TRBV12-4 to TRBJ1-4; 9 bases fit TRBD1. J gave up 8 bases and V 1 base, and 5 bases lay outside the gene matches. CDR3 length: 15 residues. Partial CDR3 DNA: TGTGCCAGCAGTTTAGGGCAGGACAGGGGAGAAAAA. Translation: CASSLGQDRGEK. The whole CDR3 is CASSLGQDRGEKLFF.

Details on this clone: The read terminates 3 residues before the CDR3 end, so the remaining end is supplied by the germline J gene. The J gene is TRBJ2-1, the V gene TRBV7-2; maybe TRBD2 (5 bases). V was shortened by 3 bases and J by 7 bases, with 16 bases between the two germline ends. Germline V gene data show CDR1 as SGHTA and CDR2 as FQGNSA. The CDR3 runs 15 residues. The sequenced part of the CDR3 DNA is TGTGCCAGCAGCTTCGATGTACTAGTTAGGAATGAG. As protein: CASSFDVLVRNE. Given in full, the CDR3 is CASSFDVLVRNEQFF.

Notes on this clone: The read stops 3 residues short of the end of the CDR3; the missing end is completed from the germline J gene. This chain links TRBV5-4 with TRBJ1-1; 9 positions agree with TRBD1. The CDR3 extends over 16 amino acids. From germline, CDR1 is SGHNT and CDR2 YYREEE (reference sequence). With V trimmed by 3 bases and J by 1 base, 7 bases remained unmatched. This CDR3 reads CASSSGTGRWNTEAFF. The covered CDR3 bases are TGTGCCAGCAGCTCGGGGACAGGGCGTTGGAACACTGAA.

To note about this clone: Read data end 3 residues before the CDR3 end; the end is taken from the germline J gene. V gene TRBV2 combines with J gene TRBJ2-1; 7 bases line up with TRBD2. With V trimmed by 3 bases and J by 0 bases, 2 bases remained unmatched. Germline CDR1 SNHLY, CDR2 FYNNEI. The CDR3 has 15 amino acids. The CDR3: CASSEGGSSYNEQFF. CDR3 DNA, as far as it was read: TGTGCCAGCAGTGAGGGCGGGAGCTCCTACAATGAG. Full variable domain (missing parts from reference TRBV2 and TRBJ2-1): EPEVTQTPSHQVTQMGQEVILRCVPISNHLYFYWYRQILGQKVEFLVSFYNNEISEKSEIFDDQFSVERPDGSNFTLKIRSTKLEDSAMYFCASSEGGSSYNEQFFGPGTRLTVL.

With respect to this clone: The read comes to an end 3 residues before the CDR3 does, leaving the germline J gene to fill in the end. The genes are TRBV19 and TRBJ1-5; TRBD1 is a possible D gene (5 bases). Germline V CDR1 and CDR2: LNHDA, SQIVND (reference sequence). This CDR3 has 12 amino acids. CDR3: CASSVLQGPQHF. Incomplete CDR3 DNA: TGTGCCAGTAGTGTTCTCCAGGGCCCC. The full variable domain, in which reference TRBV19 and TRBJ1-5 provide the parts outside the CDR3, is DGGITQSPKYLFRKEGQNVTLSCEQNLNHDAMYWYRQDPGQGLRLIYYSQIVNDFQKGDIAEGYSVSREKKESFPLTVTSAQKNPTAFYLCASSVLQGPQHFGDGTRLSIL.

A note on this clone: The read comes to an end 3 residues before the CDR3 does, leaving the germline J gene to fill in the end. This chain joins TRBV20-1 and TRBJ2-1, with TRBD1 identical over 9 bases. This CDR3 is built from 16 residues. V lost 0 bases, J lost 8 bases, and 11 bases stayed unmatched. The germline gives CDR1 DFQATT, CDR2 SNEGSKA (reference sequence). The covered CDR3 bases are TGCAGTGCTAGAGATCGAAGGACAGGGGAAAGGTATGAG. It is translated as CSARDRRTGERYE. The entire CDR3 reads CSARDRRTGERYEQFF.

A word on this clone: The sequenced fragment ends 3 residues before the CDR3 boundary, so the rest is inferred from the germline J gene. The J gene is TRBJ2-5, the V gene TRBV19, with a tentative D call TRBD2 (6 bases). This CDR3 is 16 amino acids long. In germline, CDR1 is LNHDA, CDR2 SQIVND (reference sequence). Trimming cost V 3 bases and J 4 bases, with 18 bases left between them. Partial CDR3 DNA: TGTGCCAGTAGTATCGGGACGGCAGGACTAACAGAGACC. Protein product: CASSIGTAGLTET. The CDR3 as a whole reads CASSIGTAGLTETQYF.

Concerning this clone itself: The missing CDR3 end, 3 residues past where the read stops, is filled in from the germline J gene. This chain uses TRBV6-1 with TRBJ2-2; the D is unclear. Deletions cut 3 bases from V and 2 bases from J, with 7 bases between. The CDR3 runs 14 residues. Germline V gene sequence: CDR1 MNHNS, CDR2 SASEGT. The sequenced CDR3 bases are TGTGCCAGCAGTGACTTGTATAACACCGGGGAG. Amino acid sequence: CASSDLYNTGE. The complete CDR3 protein is CASSDLYNTGELFF.

As regards this clone: Read coverage stops 3 residues before the CDR3 terminus; the germline J gene supplies the remainder. The V and J genes are TRBV2 and TRBJ2-1, with 7 bases fitting TRBD1. Germline trimming cut 5 bases from V and 9 bases from J; bases unmatched to any gene: 7. Germline V lookup: CDR1 SNHLY, CDR2 FYNNEI. The CDR3 is 13 amino acids. The CDR3: CASSSQGFGEQFF. The CDR3 DNA, read in part, is TGTGCCAGCAGTTCACAGGGGTTCGGTGAG.

Comment on this clone: Read sequence stops 3 residues before the CDR3 end, and the germline J gene provides the missing end. The rearrangement uses TRBV5-1 and TRBJ2-3; TRBD1 matches at 8 bases. The germline V gene has CDR1 SGHRS and CDR2 YFSETQ. The CDR3 is made up of 15 amino acids. J gave up 3 bases and V 5 bases, and 8 bases lay outside the gene matches. The CDR3 reads CASSYVGQGTDTQYF. CDR3 bases read: TGCGCCAGCAGTTATGTCGGACAGGGAACAGATACG.

CDR3 DNA (partial): TGCAGTGCTAGAGCTAGGGGGGGGACCTACAATGAG. The encoded protein is CSARARGGTYNE. In full, the CDR3 is CSARARGGTYNEQFF. The chain employs TRBV20-1 and TRBJ2-1, with D tentatively TRBD2 (7 bases). The read comes to an end 3 residues before the CDR3 does, leaving the germline J gene to fill in the end. Trimming cost V 1 base and J 2 bases, with 12 bases left between them. The CDR3 loop spans 15 amino acids. Germline V gene data show CDR1 as DFQATT and CDR2 as SNEGSKA (reference sequence).

The CDR3 DNA, read in part, is TGCGCCAGCAGCTTGGATAGGGGAGGGGACACTGAA. Protein: CASSLDRGGDTE. In full, the CDR3 is CASSLDRGGDTEAFF. The rearrangement joins TRBV5-1 to TRBJ1-1, with D possibly TRBD1 on 5 matching bases. The read comes to an end 3 residues before the CDR3 does, leaving the germline J gene to fill in the end. CDR1 is SGHRS and CDR2 is YFSETQ in the germline V gene. V lost 0 bases and J lost 3, with 12 bases in between. This CDR3 is built from 15 residues.

As to this clone: The read stops 3 residues short of the end of the CDR3; the missing end is completed from the germline J gene. The chain carries TRBV10-3 and TRBJ2-1; D is undetermined. CDR1 ENHRY and CDR2 SYGVKD come from the germline V gene. The CDR3 sequence is 16 residues long. Trimming removed 0 bases from V and 2 bases from J, with 11 bases in between. CDR3: CAISESRVVAYNEQFF. The DNA read from the CDR3 is TGTGCCATCAGTGAGTCAAGGGTCGTAGCCTACAATGAG.

This CDR3 reads CAIAGGWDYGYTF. Partial CDR3 DNA: TGTGCCATCGCAGGGGGTTGGGACTATGGC. V and J are TRBV10-3 and TRBJ1-2; 7 bases map to TRBD1. The CDR3 goes on 3 residues after the read ends, and that part is filled in from the germline J gene. The ends lost 8 bases at V and 3 bases at J; junction bases unmatched: 6. This CDR3 is 13 amino acids long. In germline, CDR1 is ENHRY, CDR2 SYGVKD.

With regard to this clone: Read data end 3 residues before the CDR3 end; the end is taken from the germline J gene. The chain combines TRBV9 with TRBJ2-1, with D possibly being TRBD1 (6 bases). The germline gives CDR1 SGDLS, CDR2 YYNGEE. CDR3 length equals 15 residues. Trimming took off 4 bases at V and 5 bases at J, with 16 bases between the two ends. Here the CDR3 reads CASSTNRENDNEQFF. CDR3 DNA (partial): TGTGCCAGCAGCACAAACAGGGAGAACGACAATGAG.

Concerning this clone: The CDR3 is cut off 3 residues early in the read; its end comes from the germline J gene. V usage is TRBV20-1 and J usage is TRBJ2-1; D possibly corresponds to TRBD2 (6 bases). The CDR3 is made up of 16 amino acids. V was clipped by 0 bases and J by 3 bases, with 15 bases between them. CDR1 DFQATT and CDR2 SNEGSKA come from the germline V gene (reference sequence). CDR3: CSARDIPLALYNEQFF. The CDR3 bases that were read are TGCAGTGCTAGAGATATCCCCCTAGCGCTCTACAATGAG.

Of note for this clone: Read sequence stops 3 residues before the CDR3 end, and the germline J gene provides the missing end. Within the sample, other DNA sequences also encode this same CDR3. J is TRBJ1-2 and V is TRBV28; D perhaps matches TRBD1 (5 bases). V lost 5 bases, J lost 1 base, and 11 bases lay in between. This CDR3 is 14 amino acids long. The germline V gene encodes CDR1 MDHEN and CDR2 SYDVKM. The CDR3 protein is CASSPDQGNYGYTF. The DNA read from the CDR3 is TGTGCCAGCAGTCCGGACCAGGGTAACTATGGC.

A note on this clone: Read coverage stops 3 residues before the CDR3 terminus; the germline J gene supplies the remainder. V usage is TRBV5-1 and J usage is TRBJ1-4; 9 nucleotides align to TRBD1. This CDR3 region has 16 residues. The trim removed 4 bases at V and 2 bases at J, leaving 6 bases unmatched. Germline V gives CDR1 SGHRS, CDR2 YFSETQ. The part of the CDR3 DNA that was read is TGCGCCAGCAGCCCAACCACAGGGGGCACTAATGAAAAA. It is translated as CASSPTTGGTNEK. The whole CDR3 protein is CASSPTTGGTNEKLFF.

About this clone itself: The CDR3 is cut off 3 residues early in the read; its end comes from the germline J gene. The rearrangement links TRBV29-1 to TRBJ1-5; D may be TRBD1 (6 bases). CDR1 and CDR2 (germline): SQVTM, ANQGSEA. CDR3 size: 13 residues. V was cut by 8 bases and J by 4 bases, with 15 bases left in between. The CDR3 spells CSITTGLNQPQHF. Partial CDR3 DNA: TGCAGCATAACGACAGGATTAAATCAGCCC.

As regards this clone: Read data end 3 residues before the CDR3 end; the end is taken from the germline J gene. V is TRBV7-9 and J is TRBJ2-3; D remains unclear. V was cut by 1 base and J by 2 bases, with 7 bases left in between. The CDR3 sequence is 14 residues long. Germline-derived CDR1 and CDR2 are SEHNR and FQNEAQ (reference sequence). CDR3 in amino acids: CASSLDSHTDTQYF. The DNA read from the CDR3 is TGTGCCAGCAGCTTAGATAGCCACACAGATACG. Variable domain in full (rest from reference TRBV7-9 and TRBJ2-3): DTGVSQNPRHKITKRGQNVTFRCDPISEHNRLYWYRQTLGQGPEFLTYFQNEAQLEKSRLLSDRFSAERPKGSFSTLEIQRTEQGDSAMYLCASSLDSHTDTQYFGPGTRLTVL.

Regarding this clone: The read gets to within 3 residues of the CDR3 end, and the germline J gene fills in the rest. The chain recombines TRBV11-2 with TRBJ2-1; D is ambiguous. The CDR3 runs to 14 residues. In germline, CDR1 is SGHAT, CDR2 FQNNGV. Between the trimmed V and J ends, which lost 4 bases and 0 bases, there was a span of 7 bases. The sequenced CDR3 bases are TGTGCCAGCAGCTCCCCAGGCTCCTACAATGAG. Its protein is CASSSPGSYNE. The full-length CDR3 reads as CASSSPGSYNEQFF.

A word on this clone: The CDR3 is cut off 3 residues early in the read; its end comes from the germline J gene. This rearrangement joins TRBV10-1 to TRBJ1-1; D unresolved. The germline V gene has CDR1 WNHNN and CDR2 SYGVQD (reference sequence). This CDR3 comprises 14 residues. Between the trimmed V and J ends, which lost 3 bases and 6 bases, there was a span of 14 bases. CDR3 region: CASSDGGEGSEAFF. Partial CDR3 DNA: TGCGCCAGCAGTGACGGCGGAGAAGGATCTGAA.

In regard to this clone: The CDR3 extends 3 residues past the end of the read, so its final part is completed from the germline J gene. The gene calls are TRBV7-2 and TRBJ1-4; no clear D gene. CDR1 is SGHTA, CDR2 FQGNSA, per germline. Trimming left V 9 bases short and J 7 bases short, with 15 bases between. The CDR3 extends over 13 amino acids. The CDR3: CASSAEQREKLFF. CDR3 DNA (partial): TGTGCCAGTTCAGCGGAACAGCGTGAAAAA.

As for this clone: The CDR3 extends 3 residues past the end of the read, so its final part is completed from the germline J gene. The chain has TRBV10-3 and TRBJ1-1; D is unresolved. V was trimmed by 0 bases and J by 6 bases, leaving 11 bases between them. Looked up from germline, CDR1 is ENHRY and CDR2 is SYGVKD. The CDR3 contains 14 residues. The CDR3 loop reads CAISESNSGAEAFF. CDR3 DNA (partial): TGTGCCATCAGTGAGTCGAATTCAGGTGCTGAA.

Comment on this clone: The read terminates 3 residues before the CDR3 end, so the remaining end is supplied by the germline J gene. Other DNA sequences of this sample code for an identical CDR3. The rearrangement joins TRBV9 to TRBJ2-1; 11 positions match TRBD2. This CDR3 contains 15 residues. Trimming removed 3 bases from V and 5 bases from J; junction bases left unmatched: 4. The V gene's germline CDR1 is SGDLS and CDR2 YYNGEE. The CDR3 bases that were read are TGTGCCAGCAGCGCTGGGACTAGCGGAAACAATGAG. It yields the protein CASSAGTSGNNE. The full CDR3 is CASSAGTSGNNEQFF.

Notes on this clone: The CDR3 is cut off 3 residues early in the read; its end comes from the germline J gene. V usage is TRBV29-1 and J usage is TRBJ1-2; 8 bases line up with TRBD1. With 7 bases clipped from V and 4 bases from J, the junction kept 14 bases outside the gene matches. Germline V lookup: CDR1 SQVTM, CDR2 ANQGSEA. CDR3 length: 15 amino acids. The CDR3 loop is CSAAGGTQIGYGYTF. The CDR3 DNA, read in part, is TGCAGCGCTGCAGGGGGCACCCAAATAGGCTATGGC.